The source of this T cell receptor (beta chain) is a study of T cells in Graves' hyperthyroidism and ophthalmopathy. Points from the study as a whole: Ophthalmopathy was predicted by the model a median of about 6.7 months ahead of onset. Ophthalmopathy was told apart from stable hyperthyroidism by a 13 V-J model.

The length of the CDR3 is 16 residues. V was clipped by 4 bases and J by 4 bases; unmatched bases: 13. Germline V lookup: CDR1 LGHDT, CDR2 YNNKEL (reference sequence). Patients aged 18 to 65 had newly diagnosed hyperthyroidism that had lasted under 2 months. At first hyperthyroidism diagnosis, before any ophthalmopathy symptoms, the blood sample was collected. Researchers amplified the TCR beta CDR3 regions from RNA transcripts. The study used the HTBI primer set for a first-round RT-PCR of the TCR CDR3. MiXCR, applied by TCRdb to the multiplex PCR reads, yields one record per CDR3 protein. Here the sample spans approximately 360,000 distinct CDR3 sequences, roughly 14% being singletons. This clonotype has a count of ten or more. The antigen remains unidentified.

This sequence originates from a woman aged 18-29 years with Graves' hyperthyroidism that later progressed to Graves' ophthalmopathy. The gene calls are TRBV3-1 and TRBJ2-7; the match to TRBD1 covers 7 bases. The sequencing sample was made of blood. CDR3 residues: CASSPPKGASPYEQYF. The CDR3 DNA sequence: TGTGCCAGCAGCCCACCCAAGGGGGCTAGCCCGTACGAGCAGTACTTC.